Listed below are T cell receptor beta chains from one sample, sequenced in a study of vaccination and CD4 T cells after COVID-19. Antigen specificity for these receptors is unknown. TCRdb independently ran MiXCR on the PCR reads; one entry per CDR3 protein. The top ten clones hold 34% of a sample with roughly 5,200 distinct CDR3 sequences, roughly two fifths of them seen once. What was sequenced was CD4+ T cells from blood, cultured in vitro. Every receptor here comes from a human donor who had recovered from COVID-19. Both conserved end residues are part of each CDR3. The order of the fields is D gene, V gene, clone size, J gene, CDR3 DNA, CDR3 protein. D genes are given only for firm matches. Size tells how often a clone was seen (once, few, many) or the class of an expanded clone, and some rows leave it out.

d_call: NA; v_call: TRBV20-1; clone_size: NA; j_call: TRBJ2-1; cdr3_nt: TGCAGTGCTAGGGCCGTCAACAATGAGCAGTTCTTC; cdr3_aa: CSARAVNNEQFF
d_call: NA; v_call: TRBV18; clone_size: NA; j_call: TRBJ1-1; cdr3_nt: TGTGCCAGCTCACCAACGGAGAGTAAAGCTTTCTTT; cdr3_aa: CASSPTESKAFF
d_call: NA; v_call: TRBV20-1; clone_size: NA; j_call: TRBJ2-1; cdr3_nt: TGCAGTGCTAGTGGGGGGACCACAGATCACAGCTCCTACAATGAGCAGTTCTTC; cdr3_aa: CSASGGTTDHSSYNEQFF
d_call: NA; v_call: TRBV21-1; clone_size: NA; j_call: TRBJ2-5; cdr3_nt: TGTGCCAGCAGCAAAATCAGAGTGGGGGCCCGGGAGACCCAGTACTTC; cdr3_aa: CASSKIRVGARETQYF
d_call: NA; v_call: TRBV5-8; clone_size: NA; j_call: TRBJ2-7; cdr3_nt: TGTGCCAGCAGATACTCTCAGGGGCTATCCTACGAGCAGTACTTC; cdr3_aa: CASRYSQGLSYEQYF
d_call: NA; v_call: TRBV6-1; clone_size: NA; j_call: TRBJ1-4; cdr3_nt: TGTGCCAGCAGTGATGGGGGGGGCTATGAAAAACTGTTTTTT; cdr3_aa: CASSDGGGYEKLFF
d_call: NA; v_call: TRBV7-6; clone_size: NA; j_call: TRBJ2-7; cdr3_nt: TGTGCCAGCAGCTTAGGTGGGGCCGGAGGATACGAGCAGTACTTC; cdr3_aa: CASSLGGAGGYEQYF
d_call: NA; v_call: TRBV7-3; clone_size: few; j_call: TRBJ2-2; cdr3_nt: TGTGCCAGCAGCCCCCAGACGGTCGCGAACACCGGGGAGCTGTTTTTT; cdr3_aa: CASSPQTVANTGELFF
d_call: TRBD2; v_call: TRBV7-8; clone_size: NA; j_call: TRBJ2-3; cdr3_nt: TGTGCCAGCAGCTTAGCCCGCTTCGGGACTAGAAAATTCACAGATACGCAGTATTTT; cdr3_aa: CASSLARFGTRKFTDTQYF
d_call: NA; v_call: TRBV24-1; clone_size: NA; j_call: TRBJ1-4; cdr3_nt: TGTGCCACCAGTGACTCGAGGGGGGGCTCCGAAAAACTGTTTTTT; cdr3_aa: CATSDSRGGSEKLFF
d_call: NA; v_call: TRBV10-3; clone_size: NA; j_call: TRBJ1-3; cdr3_nt: TGTGCCATCAGTGACTCGGATAGACAGAGGGAATATTTT; cdr3_aa: CAISDSDRQREYF
d_call: NA; v_call: TRBV10-3; clone_size: NA; j_call: TRBJ2-5; cdr3_nt: TGTGCCATCAGTGAGCCCCAAGAGACCCAGTACTTC; cdr3_aa: CAISEPQETQYF
d_call: NA; v_call: TRBV20-1; clone_size: few; j_call: TRBJ1-4; cdr3_nt: TGCAGTGCTAGAGATAGGTCGGCAGGGGAGGATGAAAAACTGTTTTTT; cdr3_aa: CSARDRSAGEDEKLFF
d_call: NA; v_call: TRBV6-1; clone_size: few; j_call: TRBJ1-2; cdr3_nt: TGTGCCAGCAGGCGGGATGGAGCCAACTATGGCTACACCTTC; cdr3_aa: CASRRDGANYGYTF
d_call: NA; v_call: TRBV12-3/TRBV12-4; clone_size: NA; j_call: TRBJ1-5; cdr3_nt: TGTGCCAGCATGTATTTTGGTCAGCCCCAGCATTTT; cdr3_aa: CASMYFGQPQHF
d_call: TRBD1; v_call: TRBV6-1; clone_size: NA; j_call: TRBJ2-3; cdr3_nt: TGTGCCAGCACCCTACCCCCGGGACAGGTGGTTTTT; cdr3_aa: CASTLPPGQVVF
d_call: NA; v_call: TRBV9; clone_size: NA; j_call: TRBJ1-6; cdr3_nt: TGTGCCAGCAGCCTCGACAGCCAGCTCACTTCACCCCTCCACTTT; cdr3_aa: CASSLDSQLTSPLHF
d_call: NA; v_call: TRBV14; clone_size: NA; j_call: TRBJ2-1; cdr3_nt: TGTGCCAGCAGCCAAGCGGGGGCCTACAATGAGCAGTTCTTC; cdr3_aa: CASSQAGAYNEQFF
d_call: NA; v_call: TRBV12-3/TRBV12-4; clone_size: NA; j_call: TRBJ1-2; cdr3_nt: TGTGCCAGCACCATCGGGATCGCTAACTATGGCTACACCTTC; cdr3_aa: CASTIGIANYGYTF
d_call: NA; v_call: TRBV2; clone_size: NA; j_call: TRBJ2-1; cdr3_nt: TGTGCCAGCAGTGACTTTGGACTAAATCGCGATGAGCAGTTCTTC; cdr3_aa: CASSDFGLNRDEQFF
d_call: TRBD2; v_call: TRBV6-1; clone_size: few; j_call: TRBJ2-3; cdr3_nt: TGTGCCAGCAGCCCGGGGGGGCGGGGCACAGATACGCAGTATTTT; cdr3_aa: CASSPGGRGTDTQYF
d_call: TRBD2; v_call: TRBV7-2; clone_size: NA; j_call: TRBJ2-7; cdr3_nt: TGTGCCAGCAGCTTAACAAAGCGGGAGGTCGAGCAGTACTTC; cdr3_aa: CASSLTKREVEQYF
d_call: NA; v_call: TRBV19; clone_size: NA; j_call: TRBJ2-7; cdr3_nt: TGTGCCACCTCGGACAGTCGGTACGAGCAGTACTTC; cdr3_aa: CATSDSRYEQYF
d_call: NA; v_call: TRBV9; clone_size: NA; j_call: TRBJ2-1; cdr3_nt: TGTGCCAGCAGCGTTCTGGGGGCACCCAATGAGCAGTTCTTC; cdr3_aa: CASSVLGAPNEQFF
d_call: TRBD1; v_call: TRBV7-9; clone_size: few; j_call: TRBJ1-4; cdr3_nt: TGTGCCAGCAGCTTAGGGAGGGGACAGGGTGATGAAAAACTGTTTTTT; cdr3_aa: CASSLGRGQGDEKLFF
d_call: NA; v_call: TRBV20-1; clone_size: medium-sized; j_call: TRBJ1-5; cdr3_nt: TGCAGTGCTACGGGGGTGGGGCGGAGGCCCAATCAGCCCCAGCATTTT; cdr3_aa: CSATGVGRRPNQPQHF
d_call: NA; v_call: TRBV5-1; clone_size: few; j_call: TRBJ1-1; cdr3_nt: TGCGCCAGCAGCTTGGGTCGGCTGATCGGGAAAAGTAGTACTGAAGCTTTCTTT; cdr3_aa: CASSLGRLIGKSSTEAFF
d_call: TRBD2; v_call: TRBV12-5; clone_size: NA; j_call: TRBJ2-5; cdr3_nt: TGTGCTAGTGGTTTGGTACTTTGGGGGAGGGCCCTCAGGCCTAACCAAGAGACCCAGTACTTC; cdr3_aa: CASGLVLWGRALRPNQETQYF
d_call: NA; v_call: TRBV6-1; clone_size: NA; j_call: TRBJ1-6; cdr3_nt: TGTGCCAGCAGCCATAGACGGCTCTATAATTCACCCCTCCACTTT; cdr3_aa: CASSHRRLYNSPLHF
d_call: NA; v_call: TRBV3-1; clone_size: few; j_call: TRBJ1-6; cdr3_nt: TGTGCCAGCAGCCAAGGAGGGGCCGGGGATAATTCACCCCTCCACTTT; cdr3_aa: CASSQGGAGDNSPLHF
d_call: TRBD2; v_call: TRBV20-1; clone_size: NA; j_call: TRBJ2-5; cdr3_nt: TGCAGTGCTAGAGTCCCTAGCGGTGGAGAGACCCAGTACTTC; cdr3_aa: CSARVPSGGETQYF
d_call: TRBD2; v_call: TRBV20-1; clone_size: NA; j_call: TRBJ2-1; cdr3_nt: TGCAGTGCTAGAGATAAAGGCACGCTAGCGGTAAACAATGAGCAGTTCTTC; cdr3_aa: CSARDKGTLAVNNEQFF
d_call: TRBD2; v_call: TRBV6-2/TRBV6-3; clone_size: NA; j_call: TRBJ2-3; cdr3_nt: TGTGCCAGCATGAAAGCGGGAGTACTCCCAGATACGCAGTATTTT; cdr3_aa: CASMKAGVLPDTQYF
d_call: NA; v_call: TRBV7-2; clone_size: NA; j_call: TRBJ2-3; cdr3_nt: TGTGCCAGCAGCTTATTCGGGGGATCGGCAGATACGCAGTATTTT; cdr3_aa: CASSLFGGSADTQYF
d_call: TRBD1; v_call: TRBV5-1; clone_size: few; j_call: TRBJ1-2; cdr3_nt: TGCGCCAGCAGCCTCCGGACAGGGAACTATGGCTACACCTTC; cdr3_aa: CASSLRTGNYGYTF
d_call: TRBD2; v_call: TRBV6-1; clone_size: NA; j_call: TRBJ2-3; cdr3_nt: TGTGCCAGCAGCACCGCTCGAGCGGGAGGGCGTACAGATACGCAGTATTTT; cdr3_aa: CASSTARAGGRTDTQYF
d_call: TRBD1; v_call: TRBV6-5; clone_size: few; j_call: TRBJ1-6; cdr3_nt: TGTGCCAGCAGTTACGGACAGGGTTCACCCCTCCACTTT; cdr3_aa: CASSYGQGSPLHF
d_call: TRBD2; v_call: TRBV6-2/TRBV6-3; clone_size: few; j_call: TRBJ2-3; cdr3_nt: TGTGCCAGCAGTTTTGACGCGGGAGGGCCTTGGGATACGCAGTATTTT; cdr3_aa: CASSFDAGGPWDTQYF
d_call: NA; v_call: TRBV6-1; clone_size: NA; j_call: TRBJ1-5; cdr3_nt: TGTGCCAGCAGCCATAATCAGCCCCAGCATTTT; cdr3_aa: CASSHNQPQHF
d_call: NA; v_call: TRBV5-4; clone_size: NA; j_call: TRBJ2-6; cdr3_nt: TGTGCCAGCAGCTTAGTATCGTCTGGGGCCAACGTCCTGACTTTC; cdr3_aa: CASSLVSSGANVLTF
d_call: NA; v_call: TRBV11-2; clone_size: NA; j_call: TRBJ1-2; cdr3_nt: TGTGCCAGCAGCTTAGAAAACTATGGCTACACCTTC; cdr3_aa: CASSLENYGYTF